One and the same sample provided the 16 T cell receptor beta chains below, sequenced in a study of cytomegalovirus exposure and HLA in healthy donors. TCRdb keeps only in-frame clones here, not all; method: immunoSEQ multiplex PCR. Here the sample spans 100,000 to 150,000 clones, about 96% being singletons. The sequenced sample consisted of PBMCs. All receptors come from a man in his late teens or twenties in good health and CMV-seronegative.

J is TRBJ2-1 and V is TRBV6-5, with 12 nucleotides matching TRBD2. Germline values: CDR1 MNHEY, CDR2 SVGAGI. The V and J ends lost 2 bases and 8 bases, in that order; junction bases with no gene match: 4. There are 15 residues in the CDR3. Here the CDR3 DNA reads TGTGCCAGCAGTTACCGACTAGCGGGAGATGATGAGCAGTTCTTC. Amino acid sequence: CASSYRLAGDDEQFF.

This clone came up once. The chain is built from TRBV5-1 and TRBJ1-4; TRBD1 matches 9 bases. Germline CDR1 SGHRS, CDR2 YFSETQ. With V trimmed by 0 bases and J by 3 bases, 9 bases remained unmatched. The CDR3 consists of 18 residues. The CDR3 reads CASSLAPLDRGANEKLFF. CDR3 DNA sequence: TGCGCCAGCAGCTTGGCCCCCCTTGACAGGGGGGCTAATGAAAAACTGTTTTTT. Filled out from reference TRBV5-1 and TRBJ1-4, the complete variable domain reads KAGVTQTPRYLIKTRGQQVTLSCSPISGHRSVSWYQQTPGQGLQFLFEYFSETQRNKGNFPGRFSGRQFSNSRSEMNVSTLELGDSALYLCASSLAPLDRGANEKLFFGSGTQLSVL.

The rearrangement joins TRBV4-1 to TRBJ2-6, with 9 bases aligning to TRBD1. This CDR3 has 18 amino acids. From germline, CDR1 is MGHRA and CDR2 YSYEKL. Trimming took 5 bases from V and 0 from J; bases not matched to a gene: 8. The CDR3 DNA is TGCGCCAGCAGCGAACAGGGGGCAACCGCCTCTGGGGCCAACGTCCTGACTTTC. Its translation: CASSEQGATASGANVLTF.

CDR3 coding DNA: TGTGCCAGCGGGGGCCAGGGCCCTAACTACGAGCAGTACTTC. Translated, it gives CASGGQGPNYEQYF. The V gene is TRBV28, the J gene TRBJ2-7; D might be TRBD1 (6 bases). Trimming stripped 8 bases from V and 3 bases from J, with 17 bases between. Germline CDR1 and CDR2: MDHEN and SYDVKM. The CDR3 runs to 14 residues.

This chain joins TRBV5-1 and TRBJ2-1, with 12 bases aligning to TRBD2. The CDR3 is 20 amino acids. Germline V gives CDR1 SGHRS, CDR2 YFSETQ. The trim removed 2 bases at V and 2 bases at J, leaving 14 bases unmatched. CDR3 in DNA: TGCGCCAGCAGCTTCCCTGCCGGGACTAGCGGGCTAACTCCCTACAATGAGCAGTTCTTC. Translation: CASSFPAGTSGLTPYNEQFF.

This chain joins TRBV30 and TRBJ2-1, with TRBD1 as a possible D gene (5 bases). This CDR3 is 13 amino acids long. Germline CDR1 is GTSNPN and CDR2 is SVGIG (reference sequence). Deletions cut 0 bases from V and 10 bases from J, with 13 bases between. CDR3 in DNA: TGTGCCTGGAGTGTCGTCAAGGGGAAAGAGCAGTTCTTC. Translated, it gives CAWSVVKGKEQFF.

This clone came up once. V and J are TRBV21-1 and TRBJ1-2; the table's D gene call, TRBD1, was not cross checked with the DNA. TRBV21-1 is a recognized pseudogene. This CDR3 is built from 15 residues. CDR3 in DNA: TGTGCCAGCAGCAAAGCTTGGACAGGGGGCTGTGGCTACACCTTC. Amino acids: CASSKAWTGGCGYTF.

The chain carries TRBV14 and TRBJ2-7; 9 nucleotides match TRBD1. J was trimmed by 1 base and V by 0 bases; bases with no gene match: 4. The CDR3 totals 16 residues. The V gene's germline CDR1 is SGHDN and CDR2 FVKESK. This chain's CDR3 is CASSQDFGTGSYEQYF. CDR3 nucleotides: TGTGCCAGCAGCCAAGATTTCGGGACAGGGTCCTACGAGCAGTACTTC.

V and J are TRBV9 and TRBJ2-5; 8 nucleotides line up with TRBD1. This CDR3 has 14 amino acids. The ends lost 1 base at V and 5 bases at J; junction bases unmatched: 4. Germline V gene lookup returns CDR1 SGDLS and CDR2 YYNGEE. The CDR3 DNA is TGTGCCAGCAGCGTACAGGGGGCCCCCGAGACCCAGTACTTC. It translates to CASSVQGAPETQYF.

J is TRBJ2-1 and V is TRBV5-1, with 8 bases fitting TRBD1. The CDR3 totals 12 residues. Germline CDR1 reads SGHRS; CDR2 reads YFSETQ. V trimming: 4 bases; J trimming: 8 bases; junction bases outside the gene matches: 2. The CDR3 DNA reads TGCGCCAGCAGCGTGACAGGGGATGAGCAGTTCTTC. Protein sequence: CASSVTGDEQFF.

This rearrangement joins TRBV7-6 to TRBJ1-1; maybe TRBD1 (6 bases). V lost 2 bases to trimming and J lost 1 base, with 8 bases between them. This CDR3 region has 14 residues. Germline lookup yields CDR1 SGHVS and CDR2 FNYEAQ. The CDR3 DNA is TGTGCCAGCAGCTTACAGGGGACGAACACTGAAGCTTTCTTT. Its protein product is CASSLQGTNTEAFF.

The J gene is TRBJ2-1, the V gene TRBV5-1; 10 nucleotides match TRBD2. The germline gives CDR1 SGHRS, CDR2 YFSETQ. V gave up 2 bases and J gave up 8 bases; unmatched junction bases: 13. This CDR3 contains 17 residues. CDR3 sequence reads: CASSLTSGVLSGDEQFF. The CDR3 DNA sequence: TGCGCCAGCAGCTTAACTAGCGGGGTACTCTCAGGGGATGAGCAGTTCTTC.

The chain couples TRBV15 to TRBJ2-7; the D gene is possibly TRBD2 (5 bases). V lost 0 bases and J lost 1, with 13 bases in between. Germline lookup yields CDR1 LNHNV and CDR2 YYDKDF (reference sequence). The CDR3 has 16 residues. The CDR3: CATSRDKLRVSYEQYF. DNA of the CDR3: TGTGCCACCAGCAGAGATAAATTGCGGGTTTCCTACGAGCAGTACTTC.

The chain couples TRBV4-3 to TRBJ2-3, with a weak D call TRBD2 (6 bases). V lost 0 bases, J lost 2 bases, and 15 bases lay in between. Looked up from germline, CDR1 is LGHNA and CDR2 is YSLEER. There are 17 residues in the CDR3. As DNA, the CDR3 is TGCGCCAGCAGCCAAGATCGGGAGCTGGGCTACACAGATACGCAGTATTTT. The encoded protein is CASSQDRELGYTDTQYF.

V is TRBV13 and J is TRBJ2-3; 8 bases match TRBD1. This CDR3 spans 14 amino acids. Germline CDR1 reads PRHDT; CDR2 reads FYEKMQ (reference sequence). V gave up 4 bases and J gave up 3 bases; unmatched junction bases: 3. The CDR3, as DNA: TGTGCCAGCAGCTCCCGGACAGGGACAGATACGCAGTATTTT. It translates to CASSSRTGTDTQYF.

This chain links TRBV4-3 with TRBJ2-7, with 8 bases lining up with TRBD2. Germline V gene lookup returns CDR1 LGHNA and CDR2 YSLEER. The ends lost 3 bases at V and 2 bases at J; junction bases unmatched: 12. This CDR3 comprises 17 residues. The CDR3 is CASSHDPGTRIPYEQYF. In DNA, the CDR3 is TGCGCCAGCAGCCATGACCCCGGGACTAGAATACCCTACGAGCAGTACTTC.